The clone carrying this T cell receptor (beta chain) was found a few times. Germline V gene lookup returns CDR1 MNHEY and CDR2 SVGAGI. The CDR3 runs to 15 residues. The V end was cut by 0 bases, the J end by 5 bases, with 12 bases between. Using immunoSEQ multiplex PCR, the repertoire was profiled, and TCRdb retains in-frame clones only, with some absent. The profile shows 90,000 to 130,000 clones, 88% of them singletons. This sample stems from a study of control samples from healthy donors and cancer patients. The gene calls are TRBV6-5 and TRBJ2-3; D gene uncertain. The specimen was PBMCs. The sequence was obtained from a woman aged 55-69 years with lung cancer. Here the CDR3 DNA reads TGTGCCAGCAGTTACTCTCGACTTAGATTAGATACGCAGTATTTT. This encodes CASSYSRLRLDTQYF.